Included here is one T cell receptor beta chain sequence, with context. Its antigen is unknown. This sample is drawn from a study of T cell responses to AZD1222 COVID-19 vaccine. Study observations and caveats: Dominant CD4 TCR responses targeted spike regions 160-218 and 743-854. Repertoire collection took place solely once the T cell response had peaked.

This table comes from immunoSEQ multiplex PCR, and its TCRdb copy is limited to in-frame clones, with some not included. The sample yields under 200,000 clones, over 85% seen once. V was pared by 4 bases and J by 2 bases, with 5 bases of the junction left unmatched. Germline V CDR1 and CDR2: KGHDR, SFDVKD. CDR3 length: 15 residues. Source: peripheral blood, taken on day 0 of AZD1222 vaccination. The genes are TRBV24-1 and TRBJ2-5, with TRBD1 identical over 8 bases. The sequence was collected from an adult in good health. The CDR3 DNA follows: TGTGCCACCAGTGACTCCGGGACAGGTCAAGAGACCCAGTACTTC. This encodes CATSDSGTGQETQYF.